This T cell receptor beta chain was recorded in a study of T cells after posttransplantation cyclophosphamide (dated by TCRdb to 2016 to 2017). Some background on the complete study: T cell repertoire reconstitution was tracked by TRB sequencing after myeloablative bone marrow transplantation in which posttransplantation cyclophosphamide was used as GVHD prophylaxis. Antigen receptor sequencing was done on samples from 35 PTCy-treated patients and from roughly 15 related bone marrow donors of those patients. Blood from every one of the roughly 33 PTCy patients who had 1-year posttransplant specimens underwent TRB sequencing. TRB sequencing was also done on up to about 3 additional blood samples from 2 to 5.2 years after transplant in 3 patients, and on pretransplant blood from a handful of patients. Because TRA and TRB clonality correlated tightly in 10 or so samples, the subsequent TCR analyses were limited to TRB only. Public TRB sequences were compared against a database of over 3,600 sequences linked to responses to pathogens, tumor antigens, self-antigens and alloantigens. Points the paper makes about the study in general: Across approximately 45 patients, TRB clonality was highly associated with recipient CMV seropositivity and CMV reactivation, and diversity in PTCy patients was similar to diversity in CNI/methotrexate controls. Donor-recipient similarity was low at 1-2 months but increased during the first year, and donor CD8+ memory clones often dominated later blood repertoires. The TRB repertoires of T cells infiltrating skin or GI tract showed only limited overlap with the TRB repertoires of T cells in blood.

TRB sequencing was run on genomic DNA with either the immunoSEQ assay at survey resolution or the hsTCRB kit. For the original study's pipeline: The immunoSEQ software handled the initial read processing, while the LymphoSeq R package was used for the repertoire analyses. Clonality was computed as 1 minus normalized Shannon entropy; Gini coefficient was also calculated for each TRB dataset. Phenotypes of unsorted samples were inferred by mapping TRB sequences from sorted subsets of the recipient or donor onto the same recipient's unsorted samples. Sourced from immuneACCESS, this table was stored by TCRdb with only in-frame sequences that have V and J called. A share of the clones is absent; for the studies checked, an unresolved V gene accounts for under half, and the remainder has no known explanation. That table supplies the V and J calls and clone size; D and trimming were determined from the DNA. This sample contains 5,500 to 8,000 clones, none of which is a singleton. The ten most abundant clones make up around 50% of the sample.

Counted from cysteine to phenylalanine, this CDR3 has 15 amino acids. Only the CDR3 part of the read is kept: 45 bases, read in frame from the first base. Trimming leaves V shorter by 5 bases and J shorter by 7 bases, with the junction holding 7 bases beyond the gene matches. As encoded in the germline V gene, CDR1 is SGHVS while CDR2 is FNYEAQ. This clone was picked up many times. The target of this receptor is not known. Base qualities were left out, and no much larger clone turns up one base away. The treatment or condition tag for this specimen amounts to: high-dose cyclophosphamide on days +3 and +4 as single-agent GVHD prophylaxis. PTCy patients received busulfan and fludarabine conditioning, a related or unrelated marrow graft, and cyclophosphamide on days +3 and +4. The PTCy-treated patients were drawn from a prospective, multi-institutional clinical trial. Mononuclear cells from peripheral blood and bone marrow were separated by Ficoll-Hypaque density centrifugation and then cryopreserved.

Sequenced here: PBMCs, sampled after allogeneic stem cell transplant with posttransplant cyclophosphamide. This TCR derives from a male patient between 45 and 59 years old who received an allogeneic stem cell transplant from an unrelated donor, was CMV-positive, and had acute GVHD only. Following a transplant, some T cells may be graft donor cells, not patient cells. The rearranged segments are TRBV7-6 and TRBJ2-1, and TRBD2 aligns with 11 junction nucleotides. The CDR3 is CASSITSGSLNEQFF. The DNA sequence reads TGTGCCAGCAGCATCACTAGCGGGAGTTTGAATGAGCAGTTCTTC.